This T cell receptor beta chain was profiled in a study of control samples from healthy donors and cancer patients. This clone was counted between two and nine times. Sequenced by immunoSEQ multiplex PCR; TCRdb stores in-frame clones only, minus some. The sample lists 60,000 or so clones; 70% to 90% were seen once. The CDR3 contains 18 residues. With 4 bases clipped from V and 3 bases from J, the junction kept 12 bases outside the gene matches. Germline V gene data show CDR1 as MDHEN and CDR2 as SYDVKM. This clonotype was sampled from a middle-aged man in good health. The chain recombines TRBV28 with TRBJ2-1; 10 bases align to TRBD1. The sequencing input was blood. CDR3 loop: CASSSMGTGALNYNEQFF. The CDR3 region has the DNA TGTGCCAGCAGTTCGATGGGGACAGGGGCTCTAAACTACAATGAGCAGTTCTTC.